Many counts were recorded for the clone carrying this T cell receptor beta chain. Its antigen is not identified. The sample is drawn from a study of T cell repertoires in cytomegalovirus infection. Study-level information: It was recently identified HLA-C-restricted and well-studied HLA-B-restricted CMV epitopes that the study used.

TCRdb re-called the reads through MiXCR, storing one row per CDR3 protein. Of 550,000 to 700,000 distinct CDR3 sequences listed, 35% to 50% are singletons. The CDR3 has 17 residues. The ends lost 3 bases at V and 5 bases at J; junction bases unmatched: 11. CDR1 and CDR2 (germline): SGHTA, FQGNSA. This sequence originates from a human donor in good health (CMV status not recorded). Some clones in this sample may be carry-over from other donors' samples. V and J are TRBV7-2 and TRBJ2-3; TRBD2 matches at 10 bases. Sequencing was performed on cultured PBMCs, taken from culture after CMV antigen stimulation. Here the CDR3 DNA reads TGTGCCAGCAGCTTCGGCGCGGGCCTAGCGGGAGAAGATACGCAGTATTTT. Translating it yields CASSFGAGLAGEDTQYF.